These 10 T cell receptor beta chains share one sample of origin, sequenced in a study of neoadjuvant anti-PD-1 for oral cavity cancer. Assay used: immunoSEQ multiplex PCR; TCRdb lists only in-frame clones, some missing. Of 65,000 to 95,000 clones in the sample, approximately 80% were seen once. The sample in question was PBMCs, obtained before nivolumab (anti-PD-1) treatment. These receptors originate from a person aged 35-79 years with oral cavity squamous cell carcinoma.

The CDR3 nucleotides read TGTGCCAGCAGCTTTACTAGCGGGAGGGATGAGCAGTTCTTC. Translation: CASSFTSGRDEQFF. The chain has TRBV7-2 and TRBJ2-1, with TRBD2 identical over 13 bases. This CDR3 has 14 residues. Germline CDR1 is SGHTA and CDR2 is FQGNSA. J gave up 8 bases and V 3 bases, and 1 base lay outside the gene matches. The full variable domain, completed using reference TRBV7-2 and TRBJ2-1, is GAGVSQSPSNKVTEKGKDVELRCDPISGHTALYWYRQSLGQGLEFLIYFQGNSAPDKSGLPSDRFSAERTGGSVSTLTIQRTQQEDSAVYLCASSFTSGRDEQFFGPGTRLTVL.

This chain connects TRBV10-1 to TRBJ1-1, with 7 bases that match TRBD1. Germline trimming cut 2 bases from V and 7 bases from J; bases unmatched to any gene: 4. Germline V gives CDR1 WNHNN, CDR2 SYGVQD (reference sequence). This CDR3 comprises 13 residues. In nucleotides, the CDR3 is TGCGCCAGCAGTGAGGTCGGACAGGATGAAGCTTTCTTT. This gives the protein CASSEVGQDEAFF.

The chain combines TRBV7-3 with TRBJ1-2, with 9 bases lining up with TRBD1. Germline CDR1 reads SGHTA; CDR2 reads FQGTGA. The CDR3 has 14 amino acids. The trim removed 5 bases at V and 5 bases at J, leaving 6 bases unmatched. As DNA, the CDR3 is TGTGCCAGCAGCCTGACAGGGGGAGCATATGGCTACACCTTC. This gives the protein CASSLTGGAYGYTF.

Concerning this clone: Because the CDR3 is missing its conserved closing phenylalanine or tryptophan, this is likely a read error. The chain combines TRBV29-1 with TRBJ1-2, with a weak D call TRBD1 (6 bases). Germline loops: CDR1 SQVTM, CDR2 ANQGSEA. The CDR3 is 13 residues long. V was shortened by 6 bases and J by 4 bases, with 15 bases between the two germline ends. The CDR3 spells CSVDPGAGYGYTL. The CDR3 DNA reads TGCAGCGTCGACCCGGGGGCGGGCTATGGCTACACCCTC.

This rearrangement joins TRBV29-1 to TRBJ1-2, with 9 positions matching TRBD1. From germline, CDR1 is SQVTM and CDR2 ANQGSEA. The CDR3 is made up of 13 amino acids. Losses at the gene ends were 4 bases for V and 5 bases for J; bases not matched to a gene: 5. DNA of the CDR3: TGCAGCGTTGCGACAGGGGGGAGGTATGGCTACACCTTC. Encoded protein: CSVATGGRYGYTF.

This chain uses TRBV5-1 with TRBJ2-5, with 8 bases matching TRBD2. Germline trimming cut 4 bases from V and 1 base from J; bases unmatched to any gene: 9. Germline-derived CDR1 and CDR2 are SGHRS and YFSETQ. This CDR3 has 16 residues. The CDR3 sequence: CASSPLPGGFQETQYF. CDR3 sequence (DNA): TGCGCCAGCAGCCCTCTCCCGGGAGGGTTCCAAGAGACCCAGTACTTC.

The rearrangement joins TRBV30 to TRBJ2-7; 12 bases line up with TRBD1. V dropped 2 bases and J dropped 6; count of bases not matched to a gene: 5. The CDR3 runs 14 residues. Germline V gene sequence: CDR1 GTSNPN, CDR2 SVGIG (reference sequence). CDR3 bases: TGTGCCTGGAGTCGGGACAGGGGGCTCTCCGAGCAGTACTTC. Encoded protein: CAWSRDRGLSEQYF.

The chain combines TRBV5-1 with TRBJ2-2; 7 bases match TRBD1. V gave up 4 bases and J gave up 7 bases; unmatched junction bases: 10. CDR1 and CDR2 from the germline V gene are SGHRS and YFSETQ. CDR3 length: 15 amino acids. In nucleotides, the CDR3 is TGCGCCAGCAGCGTAGGACAGGTTCCGGGCGGGGAGCTGTTTTTT. As protein: CASSVGQVPGGELFF.

The chain uses TRBV28 and TRBJ1-5; maybe TRBD1 (5 bases). The CDR3 consists of 14 residues. The V end was cut by 5 bases, the J end by 5 bases, with 13 bases between. CDR1 is MDHEN, CDR2 SYDVKM, per germline. The CDR3 DNA sequence: TGTGCCAGCAGTCCCAGGGTTGGGGATCAGCCCCAGCATTTT. This codes for CASSPRVGDQPQHF.

J is TRBJ2-2 and V is TRBV5-6, with 9 bases lining up with TRBD1. V lost 1 base and J lost 4; bases outside the gene matches: 5. The CDR3 extends over 16 amino acids. Germline-derived CDR1 and CDR2 are SGHDT and YYEEEE. The CDR3 bases are TGTGCCAGCAGCTTGTGGGACAGGGCTTTCACCGGGGAGCTGTTTTTT. Translated: CASSLWDRAFTGELFF.